The 27 T cell receptor beta chains presented below share a single source sample, sequenced in a study of CD8+CD57+ T cells in acquired aplastic anemia. Patients selected for sequencing had displayed CD8+CD57+ cell expansion by flow cytometry. Investigators profiled TCR beta VDJ and CDR3 from genomic DNA template. MiXCR, applied by TCRdb to the reads, yields one record per CDR3 protein. The table shows 250,000 to 300,000 distinct CDR3 sequences, with approximately 58% occurring only once. The specimen was sorted CD4+, CD8+, or CD8+CD57+ T cells (not recorded which) from PBMCs. The receptors shown here come from a human donor with aplastic anemia.

This clonotype was observed a single time. CDR3 DNA: TGTGCCAGCAAGACACGTAACACCGGGGAGCTGTTTTTT. It translates to CASKTRNTGELFF. This chain joins TRBV7-3 and TRBJ2-2; D call uncertain. CDR1 is SGHTA, CDR2 FQGTGA, per germline. The V end was cut by 7 bases, the J end by 2 bases, with 8 bases between. CDR3 length: 13 amino acids.

This clonotype was counted between two and nine times. A clone one base away is much larger, so this may be a read error. This rearrangement joins TRBV10-1 to TRBJ2-7; D possibly uses TRBD1 or TRBD2 (5 bases each). Trimming shortened V by 8 bases and J by 9 bases, and 20 bases separated the two germline ends. There are 13 residues in the CDR3. Per germline, CDR1 WNHNN and CDR2 SYGVQD (reference sequence). CDR3 bases: TGCGCCAGCGAGAGGAACCTCGGGGACGGGCAGTACTTC. It codes for CASERNLGDGQYF.

The rearrangement links TRBV2 to TRBJ2-5; D might be TRBD1 (5 bases). Germline V gene data show CDR1 as SNHLY and CDR2 as FYNNEI. V lost 6 bases and J lost 1, with 9 bases in between. This CDR3 contains 13 residues. CDR3 bases: TGTGCCAGCAGGCAGACAGTCCAAGAGACCCAGTACTTC. It translates to CASRQTVQETQYF. Using reference TRBV2 and TRBJ2-5 for the parts outside the CDR3, the full variable domain is EPEVTQTPSHQVTQMGQEVILRCVPISNHLYFYWYRQILGQKVEFLVSFYNNEISEKSEIFDDQFSVERPDGSNFTLKIRSTKLEDSAMYFCASRQTVQETQYFGPGTRLLVL.

This clonotype was picked up many times. The gene calls are TRBV5-1 and TRBJ2-1, with a weak D call TRBD1 (5 bases). The germline CDR1 and CDR2 sequences are SGHRS and YFSETQ. V lost 3 bases and J lost 8, with 15 bases in between. The CDR3 contains 14 residues. The CDR3 here is CASSSQGPQDEQFF. The CDR3 nucleotides are TGCGCCAGCAGCTCCCAGGGTCCCCAGGATGAGCAGTTCTTC.

In this sample, this clonotype turned up many times. The J gene is TRBJ2-1, the V gene TRBV5-1; 8 bases align to TRBD2. This CDR3 spans 15 amino acids. V lost 6 bases, J lost 3 bases, and 8 bases stayed unmatched. From germline, CDR1 is SGHRS and CDR2 YFSETQ. CDR3 nucleotides: TGCGCCAGCACCCTGGGCGGGGGGATCTACAATGAGCAGTTCTTC. This sequence encodes CASTLGGGIYNEQFF.

V and J are TRBV20-1 and TRBJ2-1; 8 nucleotides align to TRBD2. This CDR3 region has 15 residues. The ends lost 3 bases at V and 3 bases at J; junction bases unmatched: 7. Germline CDR1 DFQATT, CDR2 SNEGSKA (reference sequence). Here the CDR3 DNA reads TGCAGTGCTAGTCGGGCTAGCGGGCTCTACAATGAGCAGTTCTTC. Translating gives CSASRASGLYNEQFF.

The V call is TRBV20-1, the J call TRBJ1-1; 11 nucleotides agree with TRBD1. The germline gives CDR1 DFQATT, CDR2 SNEGSKA (reference sequence). This CDR3 has 15 amino acids. Trimming took 5 bases from V and 5 from J; bases not matched to a gene: 10. This CDR3 is CSAPSGQGVSTEAFF. The CDR3 nucleotides are TGCAGTGCTCCATCGGGACAGGGGGTCTCTACTGAAGCTTTCTTT.

DNA for the CDR3: TGTGCCAGCAGTGTTAGTACAAAAGCTCCGCGGTTCTTC. Its protein is CASSVSTKAPRFF. This chain uses TRBV2 with TRBJ2-1; D gene uncertain. The CDR3 sequence is 13 residues long. CDR1 and CDR2 from the germline V gene are SNHLY and FYNNEI. V lost 4 bases to trimming and J lost 15 bases, with 19 bases between them. The variable domain in full, completed from reference TRBV2 and TRBJ2-1, reads EPEVTQTPSHQVTQMGQEVILRCVPISNHLYFYWYRQILGQKVEFLVSFYNNEISEKSEIFDDQFSVERPDGSNFTLKIRSTKLEDSAMYFCASSVSTKAPRFFGPGTRLTVL.

This clonotype was seen a handful of times. The rearrangement joins TRBV10-3 to TRBJ1-6; possible D gene TRBD1, 5 bases. CDR1 is ENHRY and CDR2 is SYGVKD in the germline V gene. V was shortened by 2 bases and J by 9 bases, with 8 bases between the two germline ends. The CDR3 contains 13 residues. The CDR3 DNA reads TGTGCCATCAGTGAGGACAGCCCTTCACCCCTCCACTTT. Its translation: CAISEDSPSPLHF.

The gene calls are TRBV2 and TRBJ2-2; D is perhaps TRBD1 or TRBD2 (5 bases each). Between the trimmed V and J ends, which lost 6 bases and 2 bases, there was a span of 19 bases. The CDR3 length is 17 residues. Looked up from germline, CDR1 is SNHLY and CDR2 is FYNNEI. CDR3 loop: CASSGPPGTVNTGELFF. The DNA of the CDR3 is TGTGCCAGCAGCGGACCCCCCGGGACGGTTAACACCGGGGAGCTGTTTTTT.

The sample holds many counts of this clonotype. This chain uses TRBV10-3 with TRBJ1-2; 12 bases match TRBD1. Germline V lookup: CDR1 ENHRY, CDR2 SYGVKD. The V segment lost 4 bases and the J segment 6 bases; nucleotides outside the gene matches: 6. CDR3 size: 15 residues. The CDR3 bases are TGTGCCATCAGTGTTGGGACAGGGGGCGCAAATGGCTACACCTTC. Translation gives CAISVGTGGANGYTF.

This sequence joins TRBV10-3 and TRBJ1-1, with TRBD1 matching 8 bases. CDR3 size: 13 residues. Per germline, CDR1 ENHRY and CDR2 SYGVKD. V shed 5 bases, J shed 4 bases, and the junction held 3 bases outside the gene matches. CDR3 bases: TGTGCCATCAGTTTCGACAGGGGCACTGAAGCTTTCTTT. It is translated as CAISFDRGTEAFF.

The chain has TRBV9 and TRBJ2-5; D uncertain. Between the trimmed V and J ends, which lost 3 bases and 5 bases, there was a span of 17 bases. Germline loops: CDR1 SGDLS, CDR2 YYNGEE. The CDR3 sequence is 15 residues long. The CDR3, as DNA: TGTGCCAGCAGCGCCAACACAGATACGCAGGAGACCCAGTACTTC. This encodes CASSANTDTQETQYF.

The V call is TRBV19, the J call TRBJ2-5; D may correspond to TRBD1 or TRBD2 (6 bases each). Trimming took off 7 bases at V and 4 bases at J, with 16 bases between the two ends. CDR1 LNHDA and CDR2 SQIVND come from the germline V gene (reference sequence). CDR3 length equals 14 residues. CDR3 loop: CASTSGGEVETQYF. CDR3 bases: TGTGCCAGTACTTCCGGGGGCGAAGTAGAGACCCAGTACTTC.

V is TRBV5-6 and J is TRBJ1-2; 8 bases are shared with TRBD1. The length of the CDR3 is 12 residues. CDR1 is SGHDT and CDR2 is YYEEEE in the germline V gene. Unmatched junction bases numbered 2, after V lost 2 bases and J lost 8 bases. The CDR3 reads CASSFGTGGYTF. CDR3 nucleotide sequence: TGTGCCAGCAGCTTCGGGACAGGCGGCTACACCTTC.

The chain has TRBV20-1 and TRBJ2-6, with a tentative D call TRBD1 (5 bases). The CDR3 loop spans 18 amino acids. Trimming cost V 0 bases and J 1 base, with 16 bases left between them. Germline CDR1 reads DFQATT; CDR2 reads SNEGSKA (reference sequence). CDR3: CSARDLVQGRSGANVLTF. CDR3 nucleotide sequence: TGCAGTGCTAGAGACTTGGTGCAGGGTAGGTCTGGGGCCAACGTCCTGACTTTC.

The table lists this clonotype with many counts. This chain connects TRBV3-1 to TRBJ2-3, with D hard to call. Trimming took 4 bases from V and 1 from J, leaving 15 bases between them. CDR1 LGHDT and CDR2 YNNKEL come from the germline V gene (reference sequence). The CDR3 extends over 16 amino acids. CDR3 region: CASSLGVGTGTDTQYF. In nucleotides, the CDR3 is TGTGCCAGCAGCCTCGGTGTGGGCACCGGCACAGATACGCAGTATTTT.

This clonotype appeared a few times. The V call is TRBV15, the J call TRBJ1-6; D gene unclear. CDR1 is LNHNV, CDR2 YYDKDF, per germline (reference sequence). There are 16 residues in the CDR3. Trimming pared 1 base from V and 7 bases from J, leaving 14 bases between. The CDR3 DNA sequence: TGTGCCACCAGCAGAGCGCCCGACCGACGGAATTCACCCCTCCACTTT. This encodes CATSRAPDRRNSPLHF.

As regards this clonotype: Given the absence of the conserved phenylalanine or tryptophan at the CDR3 end, a read error is likely. The chain has TRBV2 and TRBJ1-6; D is unclear. CDR3 length equals 13 residues. Trimming removed 3 bases at V and 8 bases at J, with 8 bases between. Germline values: CDR1 SNHLY, CDR2 FYNNEI. CDR3 region: CASSEGSYSPLHL. The CDR3 region has the DNA TGTGCCAGCAGTGAGGGCAGTTATTCACCCCTCCACCTT.

With regard to this clonotype: This CDR3 fails to terminate in the conserved phenylalanine or tryptophan, so it likely reflects a read error. The chain has TRBV7-2 and TRBJ2-5; TRBD1 matches 7 bases. CDR3 length: 13 amino acids. Germline trimming cut 5 bases from V and 4 bases from J; bases unmatched to any gene: 4. Germline CDR1 is SGHTA and CDR2 is FQGNSA. The CDR3 region is CASSPRGLETQYL. CDR3 coding DNA: TGTGCCAGCAGCCCCAGGGGGTTAGAGACCCAGTACCTC.

The CDR3 loop reads CASSYSSGSNYGYTF. CDR3 DNA: TGTGCCAGCAGTTACTCGAGCGGGTCGAACTATGGCTACACCTTC. The chain uses TRBV6-5 and TRBJ1-2; D gene ambiguous. There are 15 residues in the CDR3. Germline V lookup: CDR1 MNHEY, CDR2 SVGAGI. Trimming took off 0 bases at V and 2 bases at J, with 10 bases between the two ends.

The rearrangement links TRBV20-1 to TRBJ2-3; tentatively, D is TRBD1 (5 bases). Germline lookup yields CDR1 DFQATT and CDR2 SNEGSKA (reference sequence). The CDR3 covers 14 residues. V lost 3 bases and J lost 4, with 14 bases in between. The CDR3 region is CSASRQGLSDTQYF. The CDR3 DNA reads as TGCAGTGCTAGTAGGCAGGGCTTGTCAGATACGCAGTATTTT.

This clonotype was seen at least ten times. V and J are TRBV12-3 or TRBV12-4 and TRBJ1-1; 7 bases map to TRBD1. The CDR3 runs to 15 residues. The trim removed 5 bases at V and 4 bases at J, leaving 10 bases unmatched. The CDR3, as DNA: TGTGCCAGCAGTCCTGATACAGGGGTCCGCACTGAAGCTTTCTTT. Translating it yields CASSPDTGVRTEAFF.

The rearrangement joins TRBV5-6 to TRBJ2-1, with a weak D call TRBD1 (5 bases). The ends were cut back, 5 bases at V and 0 bases at J, with 15 bases in the middle. From germline, CDR1 is SGHDT and CDR2 YYEEEE. This CDR3 has 16 amino acids. The CDR3 region is CASSLVGASSYNEQFF. The CDR3 nucleotides are TGTGCCAGCAGTCTGGTAGGGGCCAGCTCCTACAATGAGCAGTTCTTC.

This clonotype was observed a few times. The V gene is TRBV20-1, the J gene TRBJ2-3; 11 bases align to TRBD2. This CDR3 is 15 amino acids long. The V segment lost 2 bases and the J segment 5 bases; nucleotides outside the gene matches: 6. Germline CDR1 and CDR2: DFQATT and SNEGSKA (reference sequence). The CDR3 region is CSARSLTSGEDTQYF. CDR3 nucleotide sequence: TGCAGTGCTAGATCCCTGACTAGCGGGGAAGATACGCAGTATTTT.

The chain links TRBV29-1 to TRBJ1-4, with a weak D call TRBD1 (5 bases). The CDR3 has 10 amino acids. Trimming pared 7 bases from V and 10 bases from J, leaving 10 bases between. The germline V gene has CDR1 SQVTM and CDR2 ANQGSEA. The DNA of the CDR3 is TGCAGCGCCCAGGGTTCAAAACTGTTTTTT. This sequence encodes CSAQGSKLFF. Full variable domain (remainder filled in from reference TRBV29-1 and TRBJ1-4): SAVISQKPSRDICQRGTSLTIQCQVDSQVTMMFWYRQQPGQSLTLIATANQGSEATYESGFVIDKFPISRPNLTFSTLTVSNMSPEDSSIYLCSAQGSKLFFGSGTQLSVL.

The gene calls are TRBV7-9 and TRBJ2-1, with no clear D. This CDR3 is 13 amino acids long. Trimming left V 5 bases short and J 9 bases short, with 14 bases between. Looked up from germline, CDR1 is SEHNR and CDR2 is FQNEAQ (reference sequence). The CDR3: CASSPSLVFEQFF. The CDR3 DNA follows: TGTGCCAGCAGCCCCTCGTTGGTGTTTGAGCAGTTCTTC.